The source of this T cell receptor (beta chain) is a study of cytomegalovirus exposure and HLA in healthy donors. Findings and limits, study-wide: Fewer N-insertions (relative to the roughly 630-donor mean) were reportedly seen in an Asian-associated ancestry cluster in a later analysis. The study listed 150 to 200 cytomegalovirus-associated TCR beta chains. A likely sequencing artifact accounted for one observed cluster of highly shared sequence variants. In an earlier analysis, in around 590 donors, most V segments appeared productive either ~90% or ~30% of the time.

Germline CDR1 is GTSNPN and CDR2 is SVGIG (reference sequence). The CDR3 is 13 amino acids. The V end was cut by 5 bases, the J end by 6 bases, with 17 bases between. With 60 Vbeta and 13 Jbeta primers, the PCR was carried out. Repertoires were generated with immunoSEQ multiplex PCR, while TCRdb's copy carries only in-frame clones and drops some. The data contain 150,000 to 200,000 clones, around 76% of them singletons. On this clone itself: The antigen is undetermined.

Material for sequencing was PBMCs. This receptor was obtained from a man under 40 in good health and CMV-seronegative. The chain employs TRBV30 and TRBJ2-7, with D perhaps TRBD2 (5 bases). CDR3 DNA: TGTGCCTGGTCCCGGGGTAGTTTAGGCGAGCAGTACTTC. Amino acids: CAWSRGSLGEQYF.